This T cell receptor beta chain was sequenced during a study of blood T cell repertoires in COVID-19. Looking at the study overall: The analysed material was cDNA or gDNA that came from T cells, B-cell-depleted T cells, or PBMCs.

Germline V gene lookup returns CDR1 MDHEN and CDR2 SYDVKM. Trimming removed 11 bases from V and 4 bases from J, with 14 bases in between. The CDR3 spans 12 residues. Source study methods: Researchers report that nucleated cell counts were estimated from reference gene primer amplification. The repertoire was sequenced with immunoSEQ multiplex PCR; TCRdb's copy has only in-frame clones and lacks some. V, J and clone size reflect that table, while D and trimming were determined from the DNA. The sample has 100,000 or so clones; about 80% are singletons. The sequence was collected from a man older than 75 with acute or convalescent COVID-19. The V call is TRBV28, the J call TRBJ1-1, with D maybe TRBD1 (5 bases). Sequencing input: peripheral blood. The CDR3 reads CAYGGVGTEAFF. The DNA for the CDR3 is TGTGCCTATGGGGGGGTCGGCACTGAAGCTTTCTTT.